The 31 T cell receptor beta chains presented below share a single source sample, sequenced in a study of shared clonotypes between healthy human individuals. Method: immunoSEQ multiplex PCR; TCRdb's copy keeps in-frame clones and lacks some. The data show about 2.1 million clones, 85% to 95% seen once. Naive CD8 cells comprised CD45RO-negative, CCR7-positively selected cells, excluding terminally differentiated effector memory CD45RA+ cells. Sequenced input: naive CD8+ T cells from PBMCs. The receptors here all came from a man younger than 35 in good health. Some clones in this sample may be carry-over from other donors' samples.

The J gene is TRBJ2-6, the V gene TRBV27; 10 bases fit TRBD1. Germline V gene data show CDR1 as MNHEY and CDR2 as SMNVEV (reference sequence). This CDR3 is built from 18 residues. V lost 6 bases, J lost 2 bases, and 10 bases stayed unmatched. The DNA for the CDR3 is TGTGCCAGCAGCTCGTGGGACAGGGGAATCGCTGGGGCCAACGTCCTGACTTTC. It translates to CASSSWDRGIAGANVLTF.

This clone has only one observation. The V gene is TRBV11-2, the J gene TRBJ2-1, with 7 bases aligning to TRBD2. The CDR3 sequence is 18 residues long. V shed 1 base and J 7 bases; nucleotides not matched to a gene: 16. From germline, CDR1 is SGHAT and CDR2 FQNNGV. The CDR3 nucleotides read TGTGCCAGCAGCTTAGGTAGGGAGCGGGGAACTGAGGGGAATGAGCAGTTCTTC. Its protein product is CASSLGRERGTEGNEQFF.

As to this clone: Other DNA sequences in this specimen translate into the identical CDR3. V and J are TRBV29-1 and TRBJ2-7; TRBD2 matches at 7 bases. The CDR3 has 12 amino acids. Germline V CDR1 and CDR2: SQVTM, ANQGSEA. V was clipped by 4 bases and J by 4 bases; unmatched bases: 4. The DNA of the CDR3 is TGCAGCGTTGTAGGCGGGAGTTACGAGCAGTACTTC. As protein: CSVVGGSYEQYF.

The V call is TRBV19, the J call TRBJ2-7; 8 bases are a match to TRBD1. The CDR3 length is 15 residues. V lost 4 bases to trimming and J lost 3 bases; unmatched junction nucleotides: 8. Looked up from germline, CDR1 is LNHDA and CDR2 is SQIVND (reference sequence). The CDR3 reads CASSTKQGGSYEQYF. In DNA, the CDR3 is TGTGCCAGTAGTACGAAACAGGGGGGAAGCTACGAGCAGTACTTC.

This chain uses TRBV6-5 with TRBJ2-7, with TRBD1 matching 10 bases. This CDR3 spans 15 amino acids. Unmatched junction bases numbered 11, after V lost 8 bases and J lost 4 bases. Germline CDR1 reads MNHEY; CDR2 reads SVGAGI. Here the CDR3 reads CASQGSGTGEYEQYF. The DNA for the CDR3 is TGTGCCAGCCAAGGATCCGGGACAGGGGAATACGAGCAGTACTTC.

The J gene is TRBJ2-3, the V gene TRBV10-3; D may correspond to TRBD1 or TRBD2 (6 bases each). This CDR3 comprises 14 residues. The V and J ends lost 9 bases and 3 bases respectively, with 16 bases between them. Germline CDR1 is ENHRY and CDR2 is SYGVKD. The CDR3 DNA reads TGTGCCATACTAGCTCAGGGGCCTACAGATACGCAGTATTTT. This sequence encodes CAILAQGPTDTQYF.

This chain links TRBV19 with TRBJ1-5, with unresolved D. Trimming cost V 3 bases and J 7 bases, with 7 bases left between them. The CDR3 is made up of 12 amino acids. The germline V gene has CDR1 LNHDA and CDR2 SQIVND (reference sequence). This chain's CDR3 is CASSIQGQPQHF. The DNA for the CDR3 is TGTGCCAGTAGTATCCAAGGGCAGCCCCAGCATTTT.

The chain has TRBV29-1 and TRBJ1-3; maybe TRBD1 (5 bases). Trimming removed 6 bases at V and 2 bases at J, with 14 bases between. The germline gives CDR1 SQVTM, CDR2 ANQGSEA. This CDR3 is built from 14 residues. The CDR3 sequence is CSVLAGRAGNTIYF. DNA of the CDR3: TGCAGCGTCCTAGCGGGGCGCGCTGGAAACACCATATATTTT.

The chain recombines TRBV15 with TRBJ2-7, with 7 bases lining up with TRBD1. Germline CDR1 is LNHNV and CDR2 is YYDKDF (reference sequence). There are 14 residues in the CDR3. J lost 1 base, V lost 3 bases, and 3 bases had no gene match. This CDR3 reads CATSSTRGSYEQYF. CDR3 coding DNA: TGTGCCACCAGCAGCACCAGGGGGTCCTACGAGCAGTACTTC.

This clone appeared a single time. This chain joins TRBV2 and TRBJ2-1; TRBD2 might be the D (5 bases). The germline gives CDR1 SNHLY, CDR2 FYNNEI. The CDR3 is 13 amino acids. The V end was cut by 2 bases, the J end by 7 bases, with 9 bases between. The CDR3 loop is CASSEFEGNEQFF. The CDR3 coding sequence is TGTGCCAGCAGTGAATTTGAGGGAAATGAGCAGTTCTTC.

On this clone itself: In the same sample, other DNA sequences code for this CDR3. The chain recombines TRBV29-1 with TRBJ2-7, with 9 bases identical to TRBD1. V gave up 7 bases and J gave up 4 bases; unmatched junction bases: 8. The CDR3 covers 13 residues. Germline assignment: CDR1 SQVTM and CDR2 ANQGSEA. CDR3 protein: CSAGTGGSYEQYF. The CDR3 DNA is TGCAGCGCGGGAACAGGGGGCAGTTACGAGCAGTACTTC.

This sequence joins TRBV11-2 and TRBJ2-5, with D unresolved. With the DNA end fitting TRBJ2-7 better, the J assignment may be wrong. Germline-derived CDR1 and CDR2 are SGHAT and FQNNGV. CDR3 length: 17 residues. CDR3 sequence reads: CASSLAAIALRSYEQYF. CDR3 DNA sequence: TGTGCCAGCAGCTTAGCCGCTATAGCCCTCCGATCATACGAGCAGTACTTC.

The chain uses TRBV19 and TRBJ1-2; D is uncertain. Germline CDR1 and CDR2: LNHDA and SQIVND (reference sequence). The V end was cut by 4 bases, the J end by 0 bases, with 15 bases between. The CDR3 contains 16 residues. Here the CDR3 reads CASSTYGLTSNYGYTF. The CDR3 DNA sequence: TGTGCCAGTAGTACGTATGGGTTGACTTCTAACTATGGCTACACCTTC.

This clone occurred a few times. The genes are TRBV7-9 and TRBJ1-1, with D uncertain. Germline CDR1 reads SEHNR; CDR2 reads FQNEAQ (reference sequence). The CDR3 has 13 amino acids. The V end lost 2 bases, the J end lost 5 bases, and 9 bases lay between the germline ends. CDR3 in amino acids: CASSLPGRTEAFF. Here the CDR3 DNA reads TGTGCCAGCAGCTTACCGGGGAGAACTGAAGCTTTCTTT.

The chain joins TRBV15 to TRBJ2-7; 8 bases are a match to TRBD1. CDR3 length equals 18 residues. Germline V gives CDR1 LNHNV, CDR2 YYDKDF (reference sequence). V lost 5 bases and J lost 2; bases outside the gene matches: 17. CDR3 DNA: TGTGCCACCAGCGAGCACCCGGTTCAGACAGGGGCGGCCTACGAGCAGTACTTC. This gives the protein CATSEHPVQTGAAYEQYF.

The chain has TRBV27 and TRBJ1-5, with 9 bases that match TRBD1. Unmatched junction bases numbered 4, after V lost 4 bases and J lost 6 bases. CDR1 is MNHEY, CDR2 SMNVEV, per germline (reference sequence). This CDR3 spans 14 amino acids. The CDR3 DNA reads as TGTGCCAGCAGTTCTACAGGGGGCGCTCAGCCCCAGCATTTT. It translates to CASSSTGGAQPQHF.

This chain connects TRBV9 to TRBJ2-1; 13 bases line up with TRBD2. With 3 bases clipped from V and 6 bases from J, the junction kept 6 bases outside the gene matches. The CDR3 is 16 amino acids. Germline V lookup: CDR1 SGDLS, CDR2 YYNGEE. Written as DNA, the CDR3 is TGTGCCAGCAGCGCCACTAGCGGGAGGGCTGTCAATGAGCAGTTCTTC. This translates into CASSATSGRAVNEQFF. The entire variable domain, with the rest obtained from reference TRBV9 and TRBJ2-1, is as follows: DSGVTQTPKHLITATGQRVTLRCSPRSGDLSVYWYQQSLDQGLQFLIQYYNGEERAKGNILERFSAQQFPDLHSELNLSSLELGDSALYFCASSATSGRAVNEQFFGPGTRLTVL.

The chain carries TRBV7-2 and TRBJ2-7; the D gene is possibly TRBD1 (6 bases). The CDR3 sequence is 16 residues long. The V gene lost 5 bases and the J gene lost 2 bases, with 19 bases spanning the gap. Germline V CDR1 and CDR2: SGHTA, FQGNSA. CDR3 DNA: TGTGCCAGCAGCAATACAGGGTACGGCCTAACCTACGAGCAGTACTTC. Translation gives CASSNTGYGLTYEQYF. Complete variable domain (other parts from reference TRBV7-2 and TRBJ2-7): GAGVSQSPSNKVTEKGKDVELRCDPISGHTALYWYRQSLGQGLEFLIYFQGNSAPDKSGLPSDRFSAERTGGSVSTLTIQRTQQEDSAVYLCASSNTGYGLTYEQYFGPGTRLTVT.

Points on this clone: The junction and the germline gene differ at one end; a read error may be behind it. V usage is TRBV5-1 and J usage is TRBJ2-7; weak D call: TRBD2 (5 bases). Germline CDR1 is SGHRS and CDR2 is YFSETQ. The CDR3 spans 15 residues. CDR3 protein: CASSLDDGLSHEQYF. CDR3 DNA: TGCGCCAGCAGCTTGGATGACGGACTCTCCCACGAGCAGTACTTC.

The J gene is TRBJ1-2, the V gene TRBV7-9, with D perhaps matching TRBD1 (6 bases). Germline V lookup: CDR1 SEHNR, CDR2 FQNEAQ (reference sequence). Trimming removed 5 bases from V and 4 bases from J, with 17 bases in between. CDR3 length: 15 amino acids. CDR3 nucleotides: TGTGCCAGCAGCCCCGGGACACCCTTAATCTATGGCTACACCTTC. As protein: CASSPGTPLIYGYTF. The entire variable domain, with the rest obtained from reference TRBV7-9 and TRBJ1-2, is as follows: DTGVSQNPRHKITKRGQNVTFRCDPISEHNRLYWYRQTLGQGPEFLTYFQNEAQLEKSRLLSDRFSAERPKGSFSTLEIQRTEQGDSAMYLCASSPGTPLIYGYTFGSGTRLTVV.

V and J are TRBV27 and TRBJ1-2; 8 bases map to TRBD1. The J segment lost 2 bases and the V segment lost 6 bases, leaving 11 bases of the junction unmatched. The V gene's germline CDR1 is MNHEY and CDR2 SMNVEV (reference sequence). The CDR3 consists of 16 residues. CDR3 in amino acids: CASRTGTGPLNYGYTF. The CDR3 nucleotides read TGTGCCAGCAGGACCGGGACAGGTCCTTTAAACTATGGCTACACCTTC.

The CDR3 DNA reads as TGTGCCAGCAGCCAAGATCGTGAAGGGAGGGCCCGCTACGAGCAGTACTTC. It codes for CASSQDREGRARYEQYF. V usage is TRBV4-2 and J usage is TRBJ2-7; 7 nucleotides agree with TRBD2. The length of the CDR3 is 17 residues. With 0 bases clipped from V and 3 bases from J, the junction kept 11 bases outside the gene matches. Germline CDR1 and CDR2: LGHNA and YNFKEQ.

This clone showed up just once. The chain couples TRBV6-5 to TRBJ2-1; D is undetermined. CDR1 MNHEY and CDR2 SVGAGI come from the germline V gene. The CDR3 totals 16 residues. V was pared by 2 bases and J by 3 bases, with 14 bases between. CDR3 bases: TGTGCCAGCAGTTACGGTCTGCGAGAGAACTACAATGAGCAGTTCTTC. It encodes CASSYGLRENYNEQFF.

Concerning this clone itself: The same CDR3 also results from other DNA sequences found in this sample. The rearrangement joins TRBV7-8 to TRBJ2-7, with 14 bases that match TRBD2. The CDR3 covers 15 residues. With V trimmed by 5 bases and J by 3 bases, 3 bases remained unmatched. Germline assignment: CDR1 SGHVS and CDR2 FQNEAQ. The CDR3 loop is CASSLGTSGSYEQYF. The CDR3 DNA follows: TGTGCCAGCAGCCTGGGGACTAGCGGGAGCTACGAGCAGTACTTC.

The J gene is TRBJ1-1, the V gene TRBV4-1, with D unresolved. From germline, CDR1 is MGHRA and CDR2 YSYEKL. The CDR3 is 13 amino acids. Trimming shortened V by 0 bases and J by 7 bases, and 9 bases separated the two germline ends. This CDR3 is CASSQDSGNEAFF. CDR3 in DNA: TGCGCCAGCAGCCAAGATTCGGGGAATGAAGCTTTCTTT.

The V gene is TRBV19, the J gene TRBJ1-5; maybe TRBD1 (5 bases). Trimming shortened V by 8 bases and J by 0 bases, and 17 bases separated the two germline ends. The CDR3 is made up of 16 amino acids. CDR1 and CDR2 from the germline V gene are LNHDA and SQIVND (reference sequence). The CDR3 sequence: CASGTLRGNSNQPQHF. The DNA of the CDR3 is TGTGCCAGTGGGACTCTTCGGGGAAATAGCAATCAGCCCCAGCATTTT.

The chain carries TRBV19 and TRBJ2-7, with D hard to call. The germline gives CDR1 LNHDA, CDR2 SQIVND (reference sequence). The V end lost 1 base, the J end lost 4 bases, and 11 bases lay between the germline ends. This CDR3 has 14 amino acids. Here the CDR3 reads CASSIAPRRYEQYF. CDR3 coding DNA: TGTGCCAGTAGTATAGCCCCCAGAAGGTACGAGCAGTACTTC.

This sequence joins TRBV27 and TRBJ2-7, with D perhaps given as TRBD1 or TRBD2 (5 bases each). V was pared by 3 bases and J by 2 bases, with 11 bases between. The CDR3 has 14 amino acids. Germline V gene data show CDR1 as MNHEY and CDR2 as SMNVEV (reference sequence). Here the CDR3 DNA reads TGTGCCAGCAGTTTCGGGGACGGTACCTACGAGCAGTACTTC. Its translation: CASSFGDGTYEQYF.

The J gene is TRBJ2-5, the V gene TRBV19, with a weak D call TRBD1 (6 bases). V was trimmed by 8 bases and J by 5 bases, leaving 18 bases between them. The CDR3 loop spans 14 amino acids. The V gene's germline CDR1 is LNHDA and CDR2 SQIVND (reference sequence). The CDR3 loop reads CASDTGYRAETQYF. The DNA for the CDR3 is TGTGCCAGTGACACGGGGTACAGGGCCGAGACCCAGTACTTC.

This clone came up once. The same CDR3 can be traced to other DNA sequences in this sample. The chain is built from TRBV6-1 and TRBJ2-7; 8 bases line up with TRBD1. The germline gives CDR1 MNHNS, CDR2 SASEGT. This CDR3 contains 13 residues. J gave up 3 bases and V 3 bases, and 1 base lay outside the gene matches. The CDR3 DNA is TGTGCCAGCAGTGACGGACAGGGCTACGAGCAGTACTTC. It codes for CASSDGQGYEQYF.

V is TRBV6-6 and J is TRBJ2-7; D perhaps matches TRBD2 (6 bases). The V and J ends lost 3 bases and 0 bases respectively, with 15 bases between them. Germline-derived CDR1 and CDR2 are MNHNY and SVGAGI (reference sequence). This CDR3 is built from 16 residues. CDR3 protein: CASSYPPVGSSYEQYF. CDR3 DNA sequence: TGTGCCAGCAGTTATCCCCCCGTCGGGAGCTCCTACGAGCAGTACTTC.